This TCR beta chain was found in a study of blood T cell repertoires in COVID-19. Sequencing used immunoSEQ multiplex PCR; TCRdb keeps in-frame clones, though not all of them. The sample records 150,000 to 200,000 clones, about 88% being singletons. V was clipped by 8 bases and J by 10 bases, with 15 bases between them. The CDR3 extends over 12 amino acids. Per germline, CDR1 MNHEY and CDR2 SVGAGI. The sequence derives from a man in his late teens or twenties with acute or convalescent COVID-19. The source material was peripheral blood. The chain combines TRBV6-5 with TRBJ2-1, with TRBD1 as a possible D gene (6 bases). The CDR3 DNA reads as TGTGCCAGCGTTGGGGGCAGGGGCGAGCAGTTCTTC. This codes for CASVGGRGEQFF.